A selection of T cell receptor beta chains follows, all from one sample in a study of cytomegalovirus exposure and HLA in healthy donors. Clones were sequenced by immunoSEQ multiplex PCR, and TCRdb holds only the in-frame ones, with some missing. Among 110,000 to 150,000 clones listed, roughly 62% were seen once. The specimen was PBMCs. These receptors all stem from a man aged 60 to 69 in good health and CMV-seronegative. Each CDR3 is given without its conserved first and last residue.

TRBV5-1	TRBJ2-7	ASSLLQGPSYEQY
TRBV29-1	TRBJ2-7	SVVGTGTYEQY
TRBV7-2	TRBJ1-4	AIWGTGDDQNEKLF
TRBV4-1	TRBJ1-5	ASSLQQGRIEPQH
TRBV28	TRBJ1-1	ASSETGRTEAF
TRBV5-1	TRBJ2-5	ASSLAASDKETQY
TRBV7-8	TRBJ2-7	ASTAGTGNYEQY
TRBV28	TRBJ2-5	ASSFVPRETQY
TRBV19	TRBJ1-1	ASSLRVDTEAF
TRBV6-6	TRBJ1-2	ASSFREGPGGGYT
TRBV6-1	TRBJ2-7	ASSAPSGRGYEQY
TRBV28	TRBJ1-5	ASKDMAVSNQPQH
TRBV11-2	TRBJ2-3	ASSLEGDRAADTQY
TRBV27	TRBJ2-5	ASSLSWSQAQETQY
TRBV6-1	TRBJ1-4	ASSEIRTATNEKLF
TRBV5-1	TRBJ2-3	ASSSGLAADTQY
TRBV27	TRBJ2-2	ASSLAGSTGELF
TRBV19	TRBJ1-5	ATDRDRGQPQH
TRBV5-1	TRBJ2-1	ASSSSSGLVYEQF
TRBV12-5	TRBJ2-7	ASGSNAGTASYEQY
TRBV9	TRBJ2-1	ASSPLGGGYNEQF
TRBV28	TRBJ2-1	ASSPDRAQDNEQF
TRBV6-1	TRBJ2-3	ASSVASGPDTQY
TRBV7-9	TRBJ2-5	SSSLSAGGQETQY
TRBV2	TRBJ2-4	ASSTLAGYVNIQY
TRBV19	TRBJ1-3	ASSLMGLRTSGNTIY
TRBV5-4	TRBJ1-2	ASSLTGGNGYT
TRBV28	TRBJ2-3	ASSPGGGYTDTQY
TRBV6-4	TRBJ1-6	ASSDRAAPGSPLH
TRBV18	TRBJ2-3	ASSPLPPEGQDTQY